A selection of T cell receptor beta chains follows, all from one sample in a study of blood T cell repertoires in COVID-19. Here immunoSEQ multiplex PCR was the method, and the copy in TCRdb shows in-frame clones only, minus some. The data hold about 67,000 clones, with approximately 88% observed a single time. The sequencing input was peripheral blood. The receptors come from a woman older than 75 with acute or convalescent COVID-19. The CDR3 runs from the conserved cysteine through the conserved F or W. Fields, in order: D gene, V gene, J gene, clone size, CDR3 DNA, CDR3 protein. D genes are given only for firm matches. The size of a clone is reported for some rows only, either as once, few or many, or as a class for expanded clones.

TRBD1,TRBV2,TRBJ1-2,.,TGTGCCAGCAGCCGGACAGGCGGTGTCTACACCTTC,CASSRTGGVYTF
TRBD2,TRBV29-1,TRBJ2-3,.,TGCAGCGTTGGGAGTTTGTCGGGGGGTGTGGGGACAGATACGCAGTATTTT,CSVGSLSGGVGTDTQYF
.,TRBV7-9,TRBJ1-1,.,TGTGCCAGCAGCTTAGAAGGGGACACTGAAGCTTTCTTT,CASSLEGDTEAFF
.,TRBV9,TRBJ1-2,.,TGTGCCAGCAGCGTAGACAGTAACTATGGCTACACCTTC,CASSVDSNYGYTF
.,TRBV9,TRBJ1-2,.,TGTGCCAGCAGCGACCATGGAGGAAGGGGCTACACCTTC,CASSDHGGRGYTF
.,TRBV5-1,TRBJ2-5,.,TGCGCCAGCAGCTTGGCCCTTGTGGAGACCCAGTACTTC,CASSLALVETQYF
.,TRBV5-1,TRBJ1-1,.,TGCGCCAGCGGGTTGGCCGCGGGGACTGAAGCTTTCTTT,CASGLAAGTEAFF
.,TRBV6-5,TRBJ1-1,.,TGTGCCAGCAGTCTGGCCCTCACTGAAGCTTTCTTT,CASSLALTEAFF
TRBD1,TRBV29-1,TRBJ2-1,few,TGCAGCGTGGCCCCGGGACAGGTAGACAATGAGCAGTTCTTC,CSVAPGQVDNEQFF
TRBD1,TRBV28,TRBJ1-1,.,TGTGCCAGCAGTTTACAGGGGGCAGCGAACACTGAAGCTTTCTTT,CASSLQGAANTEAFF